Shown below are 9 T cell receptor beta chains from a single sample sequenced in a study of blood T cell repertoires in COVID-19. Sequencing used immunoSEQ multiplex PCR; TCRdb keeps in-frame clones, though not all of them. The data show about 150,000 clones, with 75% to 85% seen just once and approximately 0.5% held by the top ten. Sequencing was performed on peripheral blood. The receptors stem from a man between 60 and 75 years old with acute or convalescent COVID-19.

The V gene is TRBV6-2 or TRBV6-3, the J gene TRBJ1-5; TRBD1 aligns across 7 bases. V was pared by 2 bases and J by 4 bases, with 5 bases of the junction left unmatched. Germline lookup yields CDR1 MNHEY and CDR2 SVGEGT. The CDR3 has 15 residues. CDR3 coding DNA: TGTGCCAGCAGTTACGGAAACAGGGGAAATCAGCCCCAGCATTTT. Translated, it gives CASSYGNRGNQPQHF.

The CDR3 region has the DNA TGTGCCAGTACACGACGGGACAGCATGTTCTATGGCTACACCTTC. This codes for CASTRRDSMFYGYTF. J is TRBJ1-2 and V is TRBV19, with 7 bases matching TRBD1. Germline V gene data show CDR1 as LNHDA and CDR2 as SQIVND (reference sequence). This CDR3 contains 15 residues. After removal of 7 bases from V and 4 bases from J, the junction contained 12 bases not matched to a gene. Variable domain in full (rest from reference TRBV19 and TRBJ1-2): DGGITQSPKYLFRKEGQNVTLSCEQNLNHDAMYWYRQDPGQGLRLIYYSQIVNDFQKGDIAEGYSVSREKKESFPLTVTSAQKNPTAFYLCASTRRDSMFYGYTFGSGTRLTVV.

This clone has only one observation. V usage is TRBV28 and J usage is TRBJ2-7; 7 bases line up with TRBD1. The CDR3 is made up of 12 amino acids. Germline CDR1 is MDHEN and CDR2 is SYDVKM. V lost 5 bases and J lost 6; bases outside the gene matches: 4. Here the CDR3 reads CASSRQGVEQYF. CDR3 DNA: TGTGCCAGCAGTAGACAGGGAGTCGAGCAGTACTTC.

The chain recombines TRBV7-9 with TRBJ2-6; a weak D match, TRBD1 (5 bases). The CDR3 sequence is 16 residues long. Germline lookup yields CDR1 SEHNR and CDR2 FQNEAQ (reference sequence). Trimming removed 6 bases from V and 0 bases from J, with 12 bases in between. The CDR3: CASRHSGHSGANVLTF. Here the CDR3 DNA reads TGTGCCAGCAGACACTCCGGACACTCTGGGGCCAACGTCCTGACTTTC.

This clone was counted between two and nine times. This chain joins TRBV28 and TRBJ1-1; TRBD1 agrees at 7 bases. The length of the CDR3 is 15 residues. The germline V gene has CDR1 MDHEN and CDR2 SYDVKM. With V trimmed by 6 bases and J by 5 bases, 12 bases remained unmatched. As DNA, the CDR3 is TGTGCCAGCAGGCCCATGCCAGGGGGATGGACTGAAGCTTTCTTT. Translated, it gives CASRPMPGGWTEAFF.

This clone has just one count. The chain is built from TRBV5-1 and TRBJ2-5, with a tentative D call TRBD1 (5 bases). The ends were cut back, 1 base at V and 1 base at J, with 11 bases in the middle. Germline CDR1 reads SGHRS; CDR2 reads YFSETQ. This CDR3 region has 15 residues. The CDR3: CASSLTSQGQETQYF. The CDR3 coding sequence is TGCGCCAGCAGCTTGACTTCGCAGGGCCAAGAGACCCAGTACTTC.

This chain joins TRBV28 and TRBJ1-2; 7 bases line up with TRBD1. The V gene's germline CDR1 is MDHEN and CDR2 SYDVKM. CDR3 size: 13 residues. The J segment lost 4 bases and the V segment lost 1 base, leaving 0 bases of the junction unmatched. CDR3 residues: CASSLSGGYGYTF. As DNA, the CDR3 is TGTGCCAGCAGTTTATCAGGGGGCTATGGCTACACCTTC.

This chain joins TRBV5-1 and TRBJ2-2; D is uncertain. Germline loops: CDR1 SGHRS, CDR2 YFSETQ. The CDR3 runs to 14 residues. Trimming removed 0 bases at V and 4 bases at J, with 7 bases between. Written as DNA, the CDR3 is TGCGCCAGCAGCTTGGGAGCACTCACCGGGGAGCTGTTTTTT. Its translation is CASSLGALTGELFF.

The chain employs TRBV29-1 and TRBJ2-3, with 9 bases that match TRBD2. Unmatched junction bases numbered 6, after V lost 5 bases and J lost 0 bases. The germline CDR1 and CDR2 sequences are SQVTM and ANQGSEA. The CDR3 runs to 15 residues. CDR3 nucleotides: TGCAGCGTTCGGGCCGGGACTAGCAGCACAGATACGCAGTATTTT. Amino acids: CSVRAGTSSTDTQYF.